This T cell receptor (beta chain) came from a study of T cell repertoires in cytomegalovirus infection. Background on the study: Well-studied HLA-B-restricted CMV epitopes were used in the study alongside recently identified HLA-C-restricted ones. Matching HLA type, along with CMV infection, was indicated by public TCR beta signatures. The study, taken as a whole, reports: Predominance within the ex vivo response was attributable to HLA-C-restricted CMV-specific TCR beta clonotypes. Frequencies of public TCR beta families were cumulated, and this identified carriers of CMV plus the relevant HLA.

CDR1 is LGHDT and CDR2 is YNNKEL in the germline V gene (reference sequence). The length of the CDR3 is 16 residues. V was clipped by 4 bases and J by 0 bases, with 15 bases between them. TCRdb analysed the reads with MiXCR anew, one entry per CDR3 protein. Counted here are approximately 1,000,000 distinct CDR3 sequences, 25% to 40% occurring once; the ten biggest clones make up about an eighth. This clonotype has just a few counts. Its specificity is unknown. The chain employs TRBV3-1 and TRBJ1-2; possibly TRBD1 for D (5 bases). The clonotype was recovered from a human donor in good health (CMV status not recorded). Some clones in this sample may be carry-over from other donors' samples. This sample comprised cultured CD8+ T cells from PBMCs, obtained from culture after CMV antigen stimulation. The CDR3 sequence: CASSRDGMFSNYGYTF. CDR3 coding DNA: TGTGCCAGCAGCCGGGACGGGATGTTCTCTAACTATGGCTACACCTTC.